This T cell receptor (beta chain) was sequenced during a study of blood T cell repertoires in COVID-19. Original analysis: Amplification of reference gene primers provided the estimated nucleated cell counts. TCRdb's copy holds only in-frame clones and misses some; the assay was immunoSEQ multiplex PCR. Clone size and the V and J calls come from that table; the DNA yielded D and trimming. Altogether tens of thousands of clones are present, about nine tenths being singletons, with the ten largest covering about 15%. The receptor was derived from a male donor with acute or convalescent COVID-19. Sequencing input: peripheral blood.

Here the CDR3 reads CSASEQGSTEAFF. Written as DNA, the CDR3 is TGCAGTGCTAGTGAACAGGGGTCCACTGAAGCTTTCTTT. The chain is built from TRBV20-1 and TRBJ1-1; 7 positions match TRBD1. J gave up 4 bases and V 3 bases, and 5 bases lay outside the gene matches. CDR1 is DFQATT, CDR2 SNEGSKA, per germline (reference sequence). CDR3 length equals 13 residues.